This TCR beta chain was captured in a study of human T cells and chemical hapten exposure. Across the study: Patients were mainly female, each with alopecia areata, totalis or universalis. Study-wide results and caveats: In comparison with controls, expanded TCRs gave rise to a significantly larger number of large CDR3 similarity clusters.

This clonotype has at least ten counts. What it binds is not known. TCRdb ran MiXCR on the RACE reads and lists one entry per CDR3 protein. The sample includes about 40,000 distinct CDR3 sequences, about 8.9% of them seen just once. Time point indicated: patch test 2, 6 weeks after DPC sensitization. Treatment indicated: therapeutic diphenylcyclopropenone sensitization with weekly scalp DPC. Germline V gene sequence: CDR1 SGHRS, CDR2 YFSETQ. The CDR3 extends over 17 amino acids. Deletions cut 4 bases from V and 0 bases from J, with 19 bases between. The chain is built from TRBV5-1 and TRBJ1-2; a possible D gene is TRBD1 (5 bases). Sequencing used whole blood, obtained in connection with sensitization to the hapten diphenylcyclopropenone (DPC). This sequence was found in a woman aged 40 to 55 with alopecia areata. Some clones in this sample may be carry-over from other donors' samples. The CDR3 region has the DNA TGCGCCAGCAGCGTGGACCGGGGCCTGGGCACTAACTATGGCTACACCTTC. Its translation is CASSVDRGLGTNYGYTF.